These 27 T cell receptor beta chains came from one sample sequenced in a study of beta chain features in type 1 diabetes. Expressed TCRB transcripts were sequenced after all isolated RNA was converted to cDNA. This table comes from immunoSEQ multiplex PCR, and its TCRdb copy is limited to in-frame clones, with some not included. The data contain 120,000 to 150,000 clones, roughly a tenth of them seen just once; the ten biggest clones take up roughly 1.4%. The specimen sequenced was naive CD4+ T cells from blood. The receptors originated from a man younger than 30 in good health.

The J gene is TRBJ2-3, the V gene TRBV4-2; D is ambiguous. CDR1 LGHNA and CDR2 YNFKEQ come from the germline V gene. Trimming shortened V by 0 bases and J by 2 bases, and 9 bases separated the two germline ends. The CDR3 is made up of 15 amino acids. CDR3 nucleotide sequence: TGTGCCAGCAGCCAAGAACAAACTATCACAGATACGCAGTATTTT. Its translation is CASSQEQTITDTQYF.

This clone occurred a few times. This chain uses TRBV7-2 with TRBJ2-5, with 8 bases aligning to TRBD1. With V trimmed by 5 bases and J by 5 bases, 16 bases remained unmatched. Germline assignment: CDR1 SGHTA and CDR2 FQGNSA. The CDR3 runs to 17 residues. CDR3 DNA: TGTGCCAGCAGCCCCCACGGACGGCAGGGGGCGCGGGAGACCCAGTACTTC. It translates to CASSPHGRQGARETQYF.

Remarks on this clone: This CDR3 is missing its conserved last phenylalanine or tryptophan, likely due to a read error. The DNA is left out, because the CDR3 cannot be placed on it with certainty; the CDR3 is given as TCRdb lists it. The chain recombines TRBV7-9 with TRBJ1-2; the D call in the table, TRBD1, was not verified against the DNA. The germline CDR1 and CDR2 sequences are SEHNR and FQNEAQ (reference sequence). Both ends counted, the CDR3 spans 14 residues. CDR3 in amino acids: CASSLAGTAPFNFV.

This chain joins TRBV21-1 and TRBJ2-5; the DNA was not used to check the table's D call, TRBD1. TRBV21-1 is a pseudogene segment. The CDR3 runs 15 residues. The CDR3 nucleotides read TGTGCCAGCAGCAAAGCCTCAGGATACCAAGAGACCCAGTACTTC. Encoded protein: CASSKASGYQETQYF.

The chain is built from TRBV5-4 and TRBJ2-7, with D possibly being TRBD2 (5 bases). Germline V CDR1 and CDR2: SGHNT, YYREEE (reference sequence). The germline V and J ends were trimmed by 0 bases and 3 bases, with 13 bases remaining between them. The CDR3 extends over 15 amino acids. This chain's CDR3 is CASSLGGSVFYEQYF. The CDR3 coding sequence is TGTGCCAGCAGCTTGGGAGGGTCGGTTTTCTACGAGCAGTACTTC.

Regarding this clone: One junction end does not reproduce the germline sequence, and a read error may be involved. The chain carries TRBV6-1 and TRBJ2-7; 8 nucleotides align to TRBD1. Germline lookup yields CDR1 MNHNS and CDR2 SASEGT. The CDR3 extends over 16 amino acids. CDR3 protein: CAISDLNRGETYEQYF. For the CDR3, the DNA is TGTGCCATCAGTGACCTCAACAGGGGGGAGACCTACGAGCAGTACTTC.

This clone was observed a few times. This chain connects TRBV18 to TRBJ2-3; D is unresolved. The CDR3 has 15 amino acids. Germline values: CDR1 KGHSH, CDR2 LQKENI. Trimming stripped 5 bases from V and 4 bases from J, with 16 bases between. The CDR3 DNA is TGTGCCAGCTCATCCAACTTGATTTTAGCAGATACGCAGTATTTT. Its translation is CASSSNLILADTQYF.

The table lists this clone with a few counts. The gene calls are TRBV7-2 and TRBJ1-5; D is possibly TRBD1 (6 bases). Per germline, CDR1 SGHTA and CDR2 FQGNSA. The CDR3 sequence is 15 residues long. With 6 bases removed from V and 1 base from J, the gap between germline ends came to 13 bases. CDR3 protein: CASRKGGGSNQPQHF. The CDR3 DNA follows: TGTGCCAGCAGGAAGGGGGGAGGGAGCAATCAGCCCCAGCATTTT.

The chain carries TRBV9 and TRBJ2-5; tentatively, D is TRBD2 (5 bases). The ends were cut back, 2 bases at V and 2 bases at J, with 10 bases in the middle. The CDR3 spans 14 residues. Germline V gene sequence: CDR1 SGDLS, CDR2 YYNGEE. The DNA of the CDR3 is TGTGCCAGCAGCGTCGGACTGCGACAAGAGACCCAGTACTTC. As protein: CASSVGLRQETQYF. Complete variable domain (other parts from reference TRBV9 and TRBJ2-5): DSGVTQTPKHLITATGQRVTLRCSPRSGDLSVYWYQQSLDQGLQFLIQYYNGEERAKGNILERFSAQQFPDLHSELNLSSLELGDSALYFCASSVGLRQETQYFGPGTRLLVL.

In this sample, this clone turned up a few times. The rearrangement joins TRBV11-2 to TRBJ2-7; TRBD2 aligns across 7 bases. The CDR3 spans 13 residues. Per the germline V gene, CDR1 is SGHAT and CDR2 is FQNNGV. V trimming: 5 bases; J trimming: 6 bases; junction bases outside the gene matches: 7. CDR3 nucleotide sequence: TGTGCCAGCAGCGGTCGGGGGGTTCGCGAGCAGTACTTC. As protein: CASSGRGVREQYF. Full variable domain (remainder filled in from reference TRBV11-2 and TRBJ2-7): EAGVAQSPRYKIIEKRQSVAFWCNPISGHATLYWYQQILGQGPKLLIQFQNNGVVDDSQLPKDRFSAERLKGVDSTLKIQPAKLEDSAVYLCASSGRGVREQYFGPGTRLTVT.

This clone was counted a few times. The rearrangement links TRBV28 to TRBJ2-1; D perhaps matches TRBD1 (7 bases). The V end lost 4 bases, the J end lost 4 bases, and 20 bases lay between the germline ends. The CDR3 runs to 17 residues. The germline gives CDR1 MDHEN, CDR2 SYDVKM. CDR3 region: CASSYRQGRGRYNEQFF. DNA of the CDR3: TGTGCCAGCAGTTACCGACAGGGTCGGGGGCGATACAATGAGCAGTTCTTC.

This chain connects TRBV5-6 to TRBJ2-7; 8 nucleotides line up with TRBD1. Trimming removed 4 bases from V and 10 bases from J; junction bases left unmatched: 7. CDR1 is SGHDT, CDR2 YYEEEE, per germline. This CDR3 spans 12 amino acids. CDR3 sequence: CASSQNRGSQYF. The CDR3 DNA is TGTGCCAGCAGCCAGAACAGGGGGAGTCAGTACTTC.

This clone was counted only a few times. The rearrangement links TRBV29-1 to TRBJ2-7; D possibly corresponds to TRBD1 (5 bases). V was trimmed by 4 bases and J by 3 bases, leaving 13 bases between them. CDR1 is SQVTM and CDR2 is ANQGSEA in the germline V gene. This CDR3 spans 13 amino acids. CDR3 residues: CSVATDPVYEQYF. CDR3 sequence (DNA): TGCAGCGTTGCGACAGATCCAGTCTACGAGCAGTACTTC.

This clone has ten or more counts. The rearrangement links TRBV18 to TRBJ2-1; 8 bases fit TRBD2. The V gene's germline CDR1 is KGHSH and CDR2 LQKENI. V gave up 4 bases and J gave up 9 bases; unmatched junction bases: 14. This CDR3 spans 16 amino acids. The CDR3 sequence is CASSLTGTSAPGEQFF. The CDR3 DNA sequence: TGTGCCAGCTCACTGACCGGGACTAGTGCTCCTGGTGAGCAGTTCTTC.

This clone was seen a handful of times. The CDR3 DNA is TGTGCCAGCAGTGAGATAGCGGGGGGGAGGGTAGATACGCAGTATTTT. Its translation: CASSEIAGGRVDTQYF. This chain connects TRBV28 to TRBJ2-3, with TRBD2 matching 11 bases. Trimming took 5 bases from V and 5 from J; bases not matched to a gene: 9. Germline-derived CDR1 and CDR2 are MDHEN and SYDVKM. The CDR3 length is 16 residues.

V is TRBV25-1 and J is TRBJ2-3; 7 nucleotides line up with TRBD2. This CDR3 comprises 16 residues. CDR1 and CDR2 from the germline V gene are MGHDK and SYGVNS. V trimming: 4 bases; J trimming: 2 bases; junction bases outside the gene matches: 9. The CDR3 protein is CASSVTRGGDTDTQYF. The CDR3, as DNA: TGTGCCAGCAGTGTCACCCGGGGAGGGGACACAGATACGCAGTATTTT. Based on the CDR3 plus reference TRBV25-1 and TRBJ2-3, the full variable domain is EADIYQTPRYLVIGTGKKITLECSQTMGHDKMYWYQQDPGMELHLIHYSYGVNSTEKGDLSSESTVSRIRTEHFPLTLESARPSHTSQYLCASSVTRGGDTDTQYFGPGTRLTVL.

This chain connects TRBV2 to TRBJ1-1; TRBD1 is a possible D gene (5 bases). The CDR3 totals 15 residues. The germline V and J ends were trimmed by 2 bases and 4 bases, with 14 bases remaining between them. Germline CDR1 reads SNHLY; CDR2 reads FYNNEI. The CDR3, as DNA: TGTGCCAGCAGTGAACGAGGAGGGGAAGGCACTGAAGCTTTCTTT. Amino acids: CASSERGGEGTEAFF.

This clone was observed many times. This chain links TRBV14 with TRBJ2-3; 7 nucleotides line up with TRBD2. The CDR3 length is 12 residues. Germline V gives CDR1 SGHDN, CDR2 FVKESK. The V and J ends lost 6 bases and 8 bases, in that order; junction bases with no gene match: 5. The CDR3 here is CASSTGTTTQYF. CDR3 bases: TGTGCCAGCAGTACCGGGACTACTACGCAGTATTTT. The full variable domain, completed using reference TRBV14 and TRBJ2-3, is EAGVTQFPSHSVIEKGQTVTLRCDPISGHDNLYWYRRVMGKEIKFLLHFVKESKQDESGMPNNRFLAERTGGTYSTLKVQPAELEDSGVYFCASSTGTTTQYFGPGTRLTVL.

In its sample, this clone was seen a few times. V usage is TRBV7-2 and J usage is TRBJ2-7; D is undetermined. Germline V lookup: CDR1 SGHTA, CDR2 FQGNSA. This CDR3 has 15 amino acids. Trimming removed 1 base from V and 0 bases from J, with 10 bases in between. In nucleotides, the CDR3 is TGTGCCAGCAGCTTAGGCCCTCTAAGCTCCTACGAGCAGTACTTC. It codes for CASSLGPLSSYEQYF.

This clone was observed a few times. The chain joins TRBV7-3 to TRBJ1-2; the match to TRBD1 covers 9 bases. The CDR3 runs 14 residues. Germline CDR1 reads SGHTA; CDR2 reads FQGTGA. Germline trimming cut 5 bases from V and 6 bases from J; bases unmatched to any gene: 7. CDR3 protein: CASSPRTGDHGYTF. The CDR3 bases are TGTGCCAGCAGCCCGCGGACAGGGGACCATGGCTACACCTTC.

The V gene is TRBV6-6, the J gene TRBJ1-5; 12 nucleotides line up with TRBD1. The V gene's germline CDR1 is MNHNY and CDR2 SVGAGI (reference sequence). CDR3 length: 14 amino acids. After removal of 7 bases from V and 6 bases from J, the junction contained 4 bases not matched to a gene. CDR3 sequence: CASKGTGGVQPQHF. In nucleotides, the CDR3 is TGTGCCAGCAAAGGGACAGGGGGCGTTCAGCCCCAGCATTTT.

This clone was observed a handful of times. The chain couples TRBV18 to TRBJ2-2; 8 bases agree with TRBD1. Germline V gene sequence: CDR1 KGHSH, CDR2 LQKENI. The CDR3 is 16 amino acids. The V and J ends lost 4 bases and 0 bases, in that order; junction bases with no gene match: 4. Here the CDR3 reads CASSQSTGANTGELFF. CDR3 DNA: TGTGCCAGCTCACAATCGACAGGGGCGAACACCGGGGAGCTGTTTTTT.

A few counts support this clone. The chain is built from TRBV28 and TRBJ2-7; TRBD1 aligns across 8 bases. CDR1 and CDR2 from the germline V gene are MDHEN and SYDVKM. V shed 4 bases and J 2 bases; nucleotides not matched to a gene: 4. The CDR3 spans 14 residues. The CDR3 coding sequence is TGTGCCAGCAGTTGGCAGGGGGCCACCTACGAGCAGTACTTC. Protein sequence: CASSWQGATYEQYF.

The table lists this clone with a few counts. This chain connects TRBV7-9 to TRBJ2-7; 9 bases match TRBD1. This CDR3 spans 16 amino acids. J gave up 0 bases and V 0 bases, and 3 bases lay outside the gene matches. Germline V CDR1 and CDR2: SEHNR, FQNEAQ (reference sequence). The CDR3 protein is CASSLARDRDSYEQYF. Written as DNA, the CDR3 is TGTGCCAGCAGCTTAGCACGGGACAGGGACTCCTACGAGCAGTACTTC. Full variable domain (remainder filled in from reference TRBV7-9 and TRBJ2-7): DTGVSQNPRHKITKRGQNVTFRCDPISEHNRLYWYRQTLGQGPEFLTYFQNEAQLEKSRLLSDRFSAERPKGSFSTLEIQRTEQGDSAMYLCASSLARDRDSYEQYFGPGTRLTVT.

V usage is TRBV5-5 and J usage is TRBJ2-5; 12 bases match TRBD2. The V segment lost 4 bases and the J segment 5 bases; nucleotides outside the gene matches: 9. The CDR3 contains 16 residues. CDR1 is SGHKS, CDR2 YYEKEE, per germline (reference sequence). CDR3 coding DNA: TGTGCCAGCAGCCTACTAGCGGGGGGATACTTGGAGACCCAGTACTTC. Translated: CASSLLAGGYLETQYF.

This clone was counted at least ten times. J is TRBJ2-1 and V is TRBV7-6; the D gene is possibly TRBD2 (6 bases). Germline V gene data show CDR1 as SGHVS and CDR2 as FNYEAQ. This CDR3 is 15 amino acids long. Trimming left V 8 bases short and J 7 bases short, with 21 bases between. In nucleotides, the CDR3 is TGTGCCAGCCGTAGCGGACGCGGAATGGAGAATGAGCAGTTCTTC. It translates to CASRSGRGMENEQFF.

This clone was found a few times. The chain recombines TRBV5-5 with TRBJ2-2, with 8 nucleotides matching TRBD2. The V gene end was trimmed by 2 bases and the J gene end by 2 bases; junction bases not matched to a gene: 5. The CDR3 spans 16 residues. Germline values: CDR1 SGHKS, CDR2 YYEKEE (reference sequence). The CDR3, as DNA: TGTGCCAGCAGCTTCCACCGGACTAGCAACACCGGGGAGCTGTTTTTT. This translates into CASSFHRTSNTGELFF.